One sample yielded the 28 T cell receptor beta chains listed below, sequenced in a study of OX40 agonist ivuxolimab in advanced cancers. Data came from immunoSEQ multiplex PCR; TCRdb stores just in-frame clones and leaves some out. The sample includes roughly 71,000 clones, 88% of them seen just once. The sample was CD4+ or CD8+ T cells sorted from blood, taken in a trial of the OX40 agonist ivuxolimab. The receptors come from an adult with an advanced solid tumor such as melanoma, head and neck, liver or kidney cancer.

This chain connects TRBV5-5 to TRBJ1-1; D call uncertain. CDR3 length equals 12 residues. V was shortened by 1 base and J by 7 bases, with 8 bases between the two germline ends. CDR1 is SGHKS, CDR2 YYEKEE, per germline (reference sequence). The CDR3 sequence: CASSLPAVEAFF. DNA of the CDR3: TGTGCCAGCAGCTTGCCGGCGGTTGAAGCTTTCTTT.

J is TRBJ1-3 and V is TRBV11-2, with D perhaps TRBD1 (5 bases). The CDR3 contains 17 residues. Germline V CDR1 and CDR2: SGHAT, FQNNGV. V lost 1 base and J lost 0, with 13 bases in between. CDR3: CASSLGPQGPSGNTIYF. The CDR3, as DNA: TGTGCCAGCAGCTTAGGGCCCCAGGGTCCCTCTGGAAACACCATATATTTT.

The chain is built from TRBV6-5 and TRBJ1-6, with TRBD1 matching over 7 bases. The J segment lost 9 bases and the V segment lost 2 bases, leaving 4 bases of the junction unmatched. CDR1 is MNHEY, CDR2 SVGAGI, per germline. The length of the CDR3 is 14 residues. CDR3 sequence (DNA): TGTGCCAGCAGTTACGACAGGGAAAGTTCACCCCTCCACTTT. Protein: CASSYDRESSPLHF.

The chain employs TRBV11-1 and TRBJ2-2, with D tentatively TRBD2 (6 bases). Trimming removed 5 bases from V and 1 base from J, with 14 bases in between. The CDR3 has 16 residues. Per the germline V gene, CDR1 is SGHAT and CDR2 is FQDESV (reference sequence). CDR3 in amino acids: CASSPTTRGNTGELFF. The DNA of the CDR3 is TGTGCCAGCAGCCCAACGACTAGGGGGAACACCGGGGAGCTGTTTTTT.

The chain recombines TRBV11-2 with TRBJ1-1, with 9 bases aligning to TRBD1. Germline CDR1 is SGHAT and CDR2 is FQNNGV. The CDR3 is 13 amino acids. The V and J ends lost 5 bases and 10 bases, in that order; junction bases with no gene match: 8. The CDR3, as DNA: TGTGCCAGCAGCCTCAGACAGGGGGAGCGAGCTTTCTTT. Protein sequence: CASSLRQGERAFF. Using reference TRBV11-2 and TRBJ1-1 for the parts outside the CDR3, the full variable domain is EAGVAQSPRYKIIEKRQSVAFWCNPISGHATLYWYQQILGQGPKLLIQFQNNGVVDDSQLPKDRFSAERLKGVDSTLKIQPAKLEDSAVYLCASSLRQGERAFFGQGTRLTVV.

This clone was observed a single time. V and J are TRBV4-1 and TRBJ2-5; TRBD2 aligns across 12 bases. With 7 bases clipped from V and 3 bases from J, the junction kept 3 bases outside the gene matches. CDR1 MGHRA and CDR2 YSYEKL come from the germline V gene. CDR3 length equals 14 residues. CDR3 nucleotide sequence: TGCGCCAGCACACGACTAGCGGGAGAAGAGACCCAGTACTTC. This codes for CASTRLAGEETQYF.

This clone was counted only a few times. This rearrangement joins TRBV28 to TRBJ1-1; TRBD1 agrees at 10 bases. Germline trimming cut 7 bases from V and 2 bases from J; bases unmatched to any gene: 4. Per germline, CDR1 MDHEN and CDR2 SYDVKM. CDR3 length: 14 amino acids. CDR3 loop: CASIGTGVNTEAFF. For the CDR3, the DNA is TGTGCCAGCATCGGGACAGGGGTAAACACTGAAGCTTTCTTT.

The rearrangement links TRBV11-3 to TRBJ2-1, with 8 bases aligning to TRBD1. The CDR3 spans 14 residues. CDR1 is SGHNT, CDR2 YENEEA, per germline. With V trimmed by 4 bases and J by 5 bases, 4 bases remained unmatched. This CDR3 reads CASSSTGEDNEQFF. CDR3 DNA sequence: TGTGCCAGCAGCTCGACAGGGGAGGACAATGAGCAGTTCTTC.

This sequence joins TRBV9 and TRBJ1-2; D unclear. Germline CDR1 is SGDLS and CDR2 is YYNGEE. Trimming left V 4 bases short and J 5 bases short, with 24 bases between. This CDR3 has 17 residues. The CDR3 protein is CASSQYQRARPKYGYTF. The CDR3 nucleotides read TGTGCCAGCAGCCAATATCAGAGGGCACGCCCGAAATATGGCTACACCTTC.

The chain is built from TRBV15 and TRBJ2-5; TRBD2 matches 8 bases. J lost 5 bases, V lost 4 bases, and 6 bases had no gene match. CDR3 length: 14 amino acids. Germline assignment: CDR1 LNHNV and CDR2 YYDKDF (reference sequence). In nucleotides, the CDR3 is TGTGCCACCAGCACCCGGGGGGGCGGGGAGACCCAGTACTTC. Its translation is CATSTRGGGETQYF.

In DNA, the CDR3 is TGTGCCAGCAGCGTGACCTGGGATACGCAGTATTTT. Its translation is CASSVTWDTQYF. J is TRBJ2-3 and V is TRBV5-4; D is ambiguous. This CDR3 comprises 12 residues. V shed 4 bases and J shed 6 bases, with 9 bases lying between them. CDR1 and CDR2 (germline): SGHNT, YYREEE (reference sequence).

The chain employs TRBV5-8 and TRBJ1-5; the D gene is possibly TRBD1 (5 bases). Germline loops: CDR1 SGHTS, CDR2 YDEGEE. The V gene lost 0 bases and the J gene lost 9 bases, with 10 bases spanning the gap. This CDR3 contains 13 residues. The CDR3 here is CASSLEGQGPQHF. CDR3 DNA sequence: TGTGCCAGCAGCTTGGAAGGGCAGGGGCCCCAGCATTTT.

DNA for the CDR3: TGTGCCAGCAGCCCCGTTACGACCGGAGGTTATGAAAAACTGTTTTTT. It translates to CASSPVTTGGYEKLFF. The chain is built from TRBV7-9 and TRBJ1-4; D uncertain. The CDR3 totals 16 residues. Germline CDR1 and CDR2: SEHNR and FQNEAQ (reference sequence). The V gene lost 5 bases and the J gene lost 6 bases, with 19 bases spanning the gap.

This chain joins TRBV10-3 and TRBJ2-1; 12 nucleotides match TRBD2. With 0 bases clipped from V and 0 bases from J, the junction kept 9 bases outside the gene matches. Germline lookup yields CDR1 ENHRY and CDR2 SYGVKD. The CDR3 has 20 residues. The CDR3 sequence: CAISESTGLAGRSSYNEQFF. The CDR3 nucleotides read TGTGCCATCAGTGAGTCGACGGGACTAGCGGGCCGGAGCTCCTACAATGAGCAGTTCTTC.

Written as DNA, the CDR3 is TGTGCCAGCAGCTTCCTAGGGACAAACAATGAGCAGTTCTTC. It is translated as CASSFLGTNNEQFF. The chain links TRBV11-2 to TRBJ2-1; TRBD1 might be the D (6 bases). V gave up 3 bases and J gave up 5 bases, with 11 bases separating them. Looked up from germline, CDR1 is SGHAT and CDR2 is FQNNGV. The CDR3 spans 14 residues.

The chain couples TRBV15 to TRBJ1-1; no definite D call. CDR1 LNHNV and CDR2 YYDKDF come from the germline V gene (reference sequence). There are 17 residues in the CDR3. The V end lost 0 bases, the J end lost 1 base, and 15 bases lay between the germline ends. The CDR3 DNA follows: TGTGCCACCAGCAGAGAGCTTGAACAGAGCTGGAACACTGAAGCTTTCTTT. Protein sequence: CATSRELEQSWNTEAFF.

The chain is built from TRBV2 and TRBJ2-5; D is tentatively TRBD1 or TRBD2 (5 bases each). CDR3 size: 14 residues. Germline V gives CDR1 SNHLY, CDR2 FYNNEI. V was shortened by 8 bases and J by 3 bases, with 16 bases between the two germline ends. CDR3 bases: TGTGCCAGCGGACGGGACCGTGATAAAGAGACCCAGTACTTC. Protein product: CASGRDRDKETQYF.

The chain uses TRBV2 and TRBJ1-5, with no clear D. Trimming stripped 8 bases from V and 5 bases from J, with 7 bases between. Germline V lookup: CDR1 SNHLY, CDR2 FYNNEI. CDR3 length: 11 residues. DNA of the CDR3: TGTGCCAGCCTTTCCTATCAGCCCCAGCATTTT. Translation gives CASLSYQPQHF.

This clone was counted a single time. V and J are TRBV28 and TRBJ1-2, with no clear D. V shed 3 bases and J shed 5 bases, with 7 bases lying between them. The CDR3 covers 12 residues. The germline V gene has CDR1 MDHEN and CDR2 SYDVKM. The CDR3 nucleotides are TGTGCCAGCAGTTTGGGCGCTTATGGCTACACCTTC. This gives the protein CASSLGAYGYTF.

The V gene is TRBV7-3, the J gene TRBJ2-1; no firm D call. Germline-derived CDR1 and CDR2 are SGHTA and FQGTGA. Trimming removed 0 bases at V and 0 bases at J, with 6 bases between. The CDR3 loop spans 15 amino acids. This CDR3 is CASSLTYDSYNEQFF. CDR3 in DNA: TGTGCCAGCAGCTTAACGTATGACTCCTACAATGAGCAGTTCTTC.

The chain joins TRBV11-3 to TRBJ2-1; either TRBD1 or TRBD2 may fit D (5 bases each). Germline values: CDR1 SGHNT, CDR2 YENEEA. The CDR3 totals 16 residues. Trimming cost V 1 base and J 8 bases, with 18 bases left between them. As DNA, the CDR3 is TGTGCCAGCAGCTTAGGAGGCAGTTCCCTGGGGGATGAGCAGTTCTTC. Protein sequence: CASSLGGSSLGDEQFF.

The chain uses TRBV29-1 and TRBJ2-7; 8 nucleotides line up with TRBD1. Germline CDR1 and CDR2: SQVTM and ANQGSEA. The V gene end was trimmed by 4 bases and the J gene end by 4 bases; junction bases not matched to a gene: 6. The CDR3 covers 13 residues. Here the CDR3 reads CSVVGTGIYEQYF. CDR3 DNA: TGCAGCGTTGTCGGGACAGGAATTTACGAGCAGTACTTC.

V usage is TRBV6-6 and J usage is TRBJ1-2; possibly TRBD1 for D (6 bases). This CDR3 contains 14 residues. Trimming took 5 bases from V and 7 from J, leaving 17 bases between them. Per the germline V gene, CDR1 is MNHNY and CDR2 is SVGAGI (reference sequence). CDR3 nucleotides: TGTGCCAGCAGTCGCCCAGGGGCTTCGGGTGGCTACACCTTC. This codes for CASSRPGASGGYTF.

The chain combines TRBV7-9 with TRBJ1-2; a weak D match, TRBD1 (5 bases). The germline V and J ends were trimmed by 5 bases and 9 bases, with 19 bases remaining between them. Germline lookup yields CDR1 SEHNR and CDR2 FQNEAQ (reference sequence). The CDR3 extends over 14 amino acids. The CDR3 DNA sequence: TGTGCCAGCAGCCACCGGGACGGTCAGGCGAGCTACACCTTC. This gives the protein CASSHRDGQASYTF.

The chain couples TRBV7-3 to TRBJ2-5; D is perhaps TRBD2 (6 bases). CDR3 length equals 14 residues. V was trimmed by 8 bases and J by 2 bases, leaving 15 bases between them. Germline V gene lookup returns CDR1 SGHTA and CDR2 FQGTGA. As DNA, the CDR3 is TGTGCCAGCGCTCGGAGCGGGTTACAAGAGACCCAGTACTTC. It translates to CASARSGLQETQYF.

The V gene is TRBV19, the J gene TRBJ2-1; possibly TRBD1 for D (6 bases). V was pared by 4 bases and J by 6 bases, with 7 bases between. CDR1 and CDR2 from the germline V gene are LNHDA and SQIVND (reference sequence). The CDR3 has 12 residues. CDR3 nucleotide sequence: TGTGCCAGTAGTACACAGGGCAATGAGCAGTTCTTC. This codes for CASSTQGNEQFF.

The chain joins TRBV5-1 to TRBJ2-1; D possibly matches TRBD1 or TRBD2 (5 bases each). Trimming left V 0 bases short and J 4 bases short, with 11 bases between. CDR3 length: 15 amino acids. CDR1 is SGHRS and CDR2 is YFSETQ in the germline V gene. The CDR3 spells CASSLAGLVYNEQFF. CDR3 in DNA: TGCGCCAGCAGCTTGGCGGGGCTAGTTTACAATGAGCAGTTCTTC.

This clone was seen a few times. The CDR3 bases are TGCGCCAGCAGCTTGGTCACTAGCGGGAGGGCCACGGATGTCAATGAGCAGTTCTTC. This translates into CASSLVTSGRATDVNEQFF. The V and J genes are TRBV5-1 and TRBJ2-1, with 13 bases lining up with TRBD2. This CDR3 has 19 amino acids. J lost 6 bases, V lost 0 bases, and 12 bases had no gene match. The germline V gene encodes CDR1 SGHRS and CDR2 YFSETQ.